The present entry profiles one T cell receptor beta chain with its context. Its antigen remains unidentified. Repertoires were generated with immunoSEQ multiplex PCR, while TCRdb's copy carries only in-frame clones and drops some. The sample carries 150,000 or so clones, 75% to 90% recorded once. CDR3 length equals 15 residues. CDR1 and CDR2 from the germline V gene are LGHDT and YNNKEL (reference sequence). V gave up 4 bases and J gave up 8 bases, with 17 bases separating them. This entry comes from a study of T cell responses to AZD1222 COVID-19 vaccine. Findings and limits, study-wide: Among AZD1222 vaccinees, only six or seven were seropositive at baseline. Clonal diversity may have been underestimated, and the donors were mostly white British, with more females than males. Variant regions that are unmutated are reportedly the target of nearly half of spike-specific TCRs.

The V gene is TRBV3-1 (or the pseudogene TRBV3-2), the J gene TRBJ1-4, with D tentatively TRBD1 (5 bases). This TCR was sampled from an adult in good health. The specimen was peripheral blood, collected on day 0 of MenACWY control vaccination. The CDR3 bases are TGTGCCAGCAGCCCCAGGGCAGCTAGTGGGGAAAAACTGTTTTTT. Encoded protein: CASSPRAASGEKLFF.